This T cell receptor beta chain is drawn from a study of blood T cell repertoires in COVID-19. Libraries were prepared by immunoSEQ multiplex PCR; TCRdb keeps only in-frame clonotypes and omits some of them. The sample has just over 150,000 clones, 65% to 90% seen once. Patients in Seattle were enrolled during active infection, then followed longitudinally. This clone was seen just once. The receptor comes from a middle-aged woman with COVID-19, enrolled during active disease. Sequencing input: peripheral blood.

This chain's CDR3 is CASSADSRANQPQHF. The CDR3 DNA reads TGTGCCAGCAGCGCTGACAGCAGAGCGAATCAGCCCCAGCATTTT. The chain links TRBV5-5 to TRBJ1-5; possibly TRBD1 for D (5 bases). In germline, CDR1 is SGHKS, CDR2 YYEKEE (reference sequence). The CDR3 is made up of 15 amino acids. V gave up 4 bases and J gave up 4 bases, with 15 bases separating them.